Detailed here is one T cell receptor (beta chain). Per the study methods: Reference gene primer amplification gave nucleated cell count estimates. Sequencing used immunoSEQ multiplex PCR; TCRdb keeps in-frame clones, though not all of them. V, J and clone size reflect that table, while D and trimming were determined from the DNA. The table shows roughly 110,000 clones, with roughly 84% occurring only once. The data belong to a study of blood T cell repertoires in COVID-19. Background on the study: Both acute and convalescent COVID-19 samples were obtained from the United States, Italy and Spain. PBMCs, B-cell-depleted T cells, or T cells provided the cDNA or gDNA that made up the material.

This CDR3 has 17 residues. With 1 base clipped from V and 6 bases from J, the junction kept 12 bases outside the gene matches. Germline V gene data show CDR1 as LGHNA and CDR2 as YSLEER. The sequencing sample was made of peripheral blood. V is TRBV4-3 and J is TRBJ2-1; 7 nucleotides match TRBD2. This TCR was sampled from an older woman who had recovered from COVID-19. As DNA, the CDR3 is TGCGCCAGCAGCCAAGGGGAGGGGCTGGGAGGTGCCAATGAGCAGTTCTTC. Translated: CASSQGEGLGGANEQFF.